The rows below give T cell receptor beta chains drawn from one sample of a study of blood T cell repertoires in COVID-19. The repertoire was sequenced with immunoSEQ multiplex PCR; TCRdb's copy has only in-frame clones and lacks some. This sample has more than 300,000 clones, with over 90% found just once. Material: PBMCs or T cells enriched from blood (not recorded which). These receptor sequences come from a woman younger than 45 who had been exposed to COVID-19. CDR3s include the opening cysteine and the closing phenylalanine or tryptophan. The D gene is left open where the match is weak. Size values are once, few and many counts, or a class for expanded clones, and some rows have none.

V gene	D gene	J gene	CDR3 length	clone size	CDR3 protein	CDR3 DNA
TRBV4-3	TRBD1	TRBJ2-2	16	once	CASRQQGADYTGELFF	TGCGCCAGCAGACAACAGGGGGCGGATTACACCGGGGAGCTGTTTTTT
TRBV21-1	NA	TRBJ1-3	16	NA	CASSKPRQVSGNTIYF	TGTGCCAGCAGCAAGCCAAGACAGGTCTCTGGAAACACCATATATTTT
TRBV27	NA	TRBJ1-3	16	NA	CASSLGGLHSGNTIYF	TGTGCCAGCAGTTTAGGGGGACTTCACTCTGGAAACACCATATATTTT
TRBV12-3/TRBV12-4	NA	TRBJ1-1	13	NA	CASTLTRDTEAFF	TGTGCCAGCACCCTAACCCGAGACACTGAAGCTTTCTTT
TRBV10-3	NA	TRBJ1-5	16	NA	CAPTGSTGYSNQPQHF	TGTGCCCCGACGGGGAGTACAGGGTATAGCAATCAGCCCCAGCATTTT
TRBV27	NA	TRBJ1-1	12	NA	CASSSGDTEAFF	TGTGCCAGCAGTTCAGGGGACACTGAAGCTTTCTTT
TRBV13	NA	TRBJ1-6	16	NA	CASSPQRREPYSPLHF	TGTGCCAGCAGCCCCCAGAGACGGGAGCCTTATTCACCCCTCCACTTT
TRBV28	NA	TRBJ2-5	11	NA	CASKQGADVNF	TGTGCCAGCAAGCAAGGGGCGGACGTCAACTTC
TRBV11-2	NA	TRBJ2-7	14	NA	CASSPGTSSYEQYF	TGTGCCAGCAGCCCCGGGACATCCTCCTACGAGCAGTACTTC
TRBV5-5	NA	TRBJ2-1	15	NA	CASSLWADSYNEQFF	TGTGCCAGCAGCTTGTGGGCTGACTCCTACAATGAGCAGTTCTTC
TRBV2	TRBD1	TRBJ1-2	14	NA	CASSARDRVYGYTF	TGTGCCAGCAGTGCGAGGGACAGGGTCTATGGCTACACCTTC
TRBV24-1	NA	TRBJ2-3	16	NA	CATSDPRGSSTDTQYF	TGTGCCACCAGTGATCCTAGGGGGAGTAGCACAGATACGCAGTATTTT
TRBV2	TRBD1	TRBJ1-4	15	NA	CASSNSGQTNEKLFF	TGTGCCAGCAGCAATTCGGGACAGACTAATGAAAAACTGTTTTTT
TRBV3-1/TRBV3-2	NA	TRBJ2-6	16	NA	CASSLLGERSANVLTF	TGTGCCAGCAGCCTTCTTGGGGAGAGGTCGGCCAACGTCCTGACTTTC
TRBV7-9	NA	TRBJ1-2	15	NA	CASSLRWLRVYGYTF	TGTGCCAGCAGCTTACGATGGTTGAGGGTCTATGGCTACACCTTC
TRBV20-1	NA	TRBJ2-7	11	NA	CSARDVYEQYF	TGCAGTGCTAGAGATGTATACGAGCAGTACTTC
TRBV6-2/TRBV6-3	NA	TRBJ1-3	13	NA	CASSRPSGNTIYF	TGTGCCAGCAGTCGCCCCAGTGGAAACACCATATATTTT
TRBV27	NA	TRBJ2-7	15	NA	CASRPAGLSSYEQYF	TGTGCCAGCAGACCAGCCGGGTTGAGCTCCTACGAGCAGTACTTC
TRBV3-1/TRBV3-2	TRBD2	TRBJ2-5	16	NA	CASSHLGLAGIETQYF	TGTGCCAGCAGCCACCTCGGACTAGCGGGGATAGAGACCCAGTACTTC
TRBV5-4	NA	TRBJ2-5	16	once	CASSLMLGGELETQYF	TGTGCCAGCAGCTTGATGCTAGGCGGGGAGTTGGAGACCCAGTACTTC
TRBV27	TRBD2	TRBJ2-7	15	NA	CASTHKAGYPYEQYF	TGTGCCAGCACCCACAAAGCGGGGTACCCCTACGAGCAGTACTTC
TRBV9	NA	TRBJ1-3	15	NA	CASRGGRLGGNTIYF	TGTGCCAGCCGCGGGGGCCGACTCGGTGGAAACACCATATATTTT
TRBV4-1	TRBD1	TRBJ2-1	15	NA	CASSRWGTVYNEQFF	TGCGCCAGCAGCCGATGGGGGACAGTATACAATGAGCAGTTCTTC
TRBV15	NA	TRBJ1-5	14	NA	CATSRGIGDQPQHF	TGTGCCACCAGCAGAGGAATAGGGGATCAGCCCCAGCATTTT
TRBV9	NA	TRBJ2-2	15	NA	CASSVATANTGELFF	TGTGCCAGCAGCGTAGCGACAGCGAACACCGGGGAGCTGTTTTTT
TRBV29-1	NA	TRBJ1-3	14	NA	CSVQPGSRTDTIYF	TGCAGCGTGCAACCGGGATCCCGGACGGACACCATATATTTT
TRBV5-4	TRBD1	TRBJ1-2	14	NA	CASSSETGLYGYTF	TGTGCCAGCAGCTCGGAGACAGGGCTCTACGGCTACACCTTC
TRBV9	TRBD1	TRBJ1-2	17	NA	CTELRGTGDPVGYGYTF	TGTACCGAGCTACGGGGAACAGGGGACCCGGTTGGCTATGGCTACACCTTC
TRBV20-1	TRBD1	TRBJ1-2	11	NA	CSARGDRAVTF	TGCAGTGCTAGAGGGGACAGGGCGGTCACCTTC